This T cell receptor (beta chain) is from a study of blood T cell repertoires in COVID-19. About the study: Acute and convalescent COVID-19 samples came from the United States, Italy and Spain.

Repertoires were generated with immunoSEQ multiplex PCR, while TCRdb's copy carries only in-frame clones and drops some. The repertoire holds under 300,000 clones, with more than 65% as singletons. This clone was seen more than once but under ten times. The sequenced sample was PBMCs or T cells enriched from blood (not recorded which). The source of this sequence is a man aged 50-59 years who had recovered from COVID-19.

The CDR3 reads CASSFRTGDTEAFF. In nucleotides, the CDR3 is TGTGCCAGCAGTTTTAGGACAGGGGACACTGAAGCTTTCTTT. The gene calls are TRBV6-5 and TRBJ1-1, with TRBD1 identical over 9 bases. Germline loops: CDR1 MNHEY, CDR2 SVGAGI. The CDR3 runs to 14 residues. Trimming cost V 4 bases and J 3 bases; bases outside gene matches: 3.